This passage covers 8 T cell receptor beta chains from one sample sequenced in a study of T cell clones after liver transplantation. Repertoires were generated with immunoSEQ multiplex PCR, while TCRdb's copy carries only in-frame clones and drops some. The table includes over 100,000 clones, 82% detected once. The material was CD4+ T cells from blood, obtained before liver transplant. Every receptor here comes from a human donor who received a liver transplant.

This clone was counted a few times. At the DNA level, this CDR3 is encoded by other sequences in the same sample as well. The chain employs TRBV7-2 and TRBJ1-5; 7 bases fit TRBD1. With V trimmed by 5 bases and J by 2 bases, 3 bases remained unmatched. The germline V gene has CDR1 SGHTA and CDR2 FQGNSA. There are 14 residues in the CDR3. CDR3 residues: CASSPTGGNQPQHF. The CDR3, as DNA: TGTGCCAGCAGCCCAACAGGGGGCAATCAGCCCCAGCATTTT. Full variable domain (outside the CDR3, taken from reference TRBV7-2 and TRBJ1-5): GAGVSQSPSNKVTEKGKDVELRCDPISGHTALYWYRQSLGQGLEFLIYFQGNSAPDKSGLPSDRFSAERTGGSVSTLTIQRTQQEDSAVYLCASSPTGGNQPQHFGDGTRLSIL.

The chain combines TRBV2 with TRBJ1-5, with a tentative D call TRBD1 (6 bases). The CDR3 runs 17 residues. With 7 bases removed from V and 5 bases from J, the gap between germline ends came to 24 bases. Germline-derived CDR1 and CDR2 are SNHLY and FYNNEI. CDR3 in amino acids: CASIPDLGVEGDQPQHF. Here the CDR3 DNA reads TGTGCCAGCATCCCCGATCTGGGGGTGGAGGGGGATCAGCCCCAGCATTTT.

The chain carries TRBV6-6 and TRBJ2-2, with 9 bases that match TRBD2. The CDR3 covers 15 residues. From germline, CDR1 is MNHNY and CDR2 SVGAGI (reference sequence). V lost 4 bases, J lost 5 bases, and 5 bases stayed unmatched. This CDR3 is CASSWLAGGTGELFF. CDR3 DNA sequence: TGTGCCAGCAGTTGGCTCGCGGGAGGGACCGGGGAGCTGTTTTTT.

The chain is built from TRBV5-1 and TRBJ2-1, with no clear D. V was trimmed by 0 bases and J by 0 bases, leaving 13 bases between them. Per germline, CDR1 SGHRS and CDR2 YFSETQ. The CDR3 length is 17 residues. The CDR3 DNA is TGCGCCAGCAGCTTGGATCCGGCGGCCAGCTCCTACAATGAGCAGTTCTTC. This encodes CASSLDPAASSYNEQFF.

This sequence joins TRBV7-2 and TRBJ2-5; 9 bases agree with TRBD2. The V and J ends lost 5 bases and 5 bases, in that order; junction bases with no gene match: 12. CDR3 length: 16 amino acids. Germline assignment: CDR1 SGHTA and CDR2 FQGNSA. CDR3 nucleotides: TGTGCCAGCAGCCTCGTAGCCAGCGGGGGGTATGAGACCCAGTACTTC. Amino acids: CASSLVASGGYETQYF.

The chain recombines TRBV10-2 with TRBJ1-1; tentatively, D is TRBD1 (5 bases). The germline CDR1 and CDR2 sequences are WSHSY and SAAADI. The V end was cut by 7 bases, the J end by 6 bases, with 18 bases between. The CDR3 consists of 14 residues. The CDR3 region has the DNA TGCGCCAGCATCCTCGGGGGGAGTTCCGCTGAAGCTTTCTTT. It yields the protein CASILGGSSAEAFF.

The chain has TRBV5-1 and TRBJ1-1, with no clear D. Per the germline V gene, CDR1 is SGHRS and CDR2 is YFSETQ. The ends were cut back, 1 base at V and 7 bases at J, with 14 bases in the middle. The CDR3 length is 14 residues. CDR3 region: CASSLIVGSVEAFF. CDR3 coding DNA: TGCGCCAGCAGCTTGATAGTCGGGAGTGTTGAAGCTTTCTTT. Based on the CDR3 plus reference TRBV5-1 and TRBJ1-1, the full variable domain is KAGVTQTPRYLIKTRGQQVTLSCSPISGHRSVSWYQQTPGQGLQFLFEYFSETQRNKGNFPGRFSGRQFSNSRSEMNVSTLELGDSALYLCASSLIVGSVEAFFGQGTRLTVV.

The V and J genes are TRBV30 and TRBJ1-4, with 7 bases fitting TRBD1. The CDR3 covers 13 residues. The V gene's germline CDR1 is GTSNPN and CDR2 SVGIG (reference sequence). Trimming removed 5 bases from V and 4 bases from J; junction bases left unmatched: 4. The CDR3 coding sequence is TGTGCCTGGGCGGGACAGCTTAATGAAAAACTGTTTTTT. Amino acids: CAWAGQLNEKLFF. Full variable domain (remainder filled in from reference TRBV30 and TRBJ1-4): SQTIHQWPATLVQPVGSPLSLECTVEGTSNPNLYWYRQAAGRGLQLLFYSVGIGQISSEVPQNLSASRPQDRQFILSSKKLLLSDSGFYLCAWAGQLNEKLFFGSGTQLSVL.